The sample holds a few counts of the clone carrying this T cell receptor beta chain. Its antigen is unknown. This entry comes from a study of a mutant IDH1 vaccine in newly diagnosed glioma. Study conclusions and caveats: There were vaccine-induced immune responses in just under 95% of the patients. Seemingly, pseudoprogression had no relation to changes in the top peripheral T cell clonotypes.

Time point of the sample: week 5, during vaccination. Topical imiquimod accompanied each vaccine dose, which consisted of 300 ug of mutant IDH1 20-mer peptide. Germline values: CDR1 SGHDN, CDR2 FVKESK. V lost 0 bases and J lost 5; bases outside the gene matches: 1. This CDR3 region has 14 residues. Method: immunoSEQ multiplex PCR; TCRdb's copy keeps in-frame clones and lacks some. The sample has fewer than 35,000 clones, over 50% seen once. This sequence was found in a young woman with glioma. The starting material was PBMCs, obtained from a glioma patient whose treatment included an IDH1 peptide vaccine. V usage is TRBV14 and J usage is TRBJ2-1; the match to TRBD2 covers 7 bases. The CDR3 reads CASSQEAGNNEQFF. CDR3 nucleotide sequence: TGTGCCAGCAGCCAAGAAGCGGGGAACAATGAGCAGTTCTTC. Supplemented by reference TRBV14 and TRBJ2-1, the full variable domain reads EAGVTQFPSHSVIEKGQTVTLRCDPISGHDNLYWYRRVMGKEIKFLLHFVKESKQDESGMPNNRFLAERTGGTYSTLKVQPAELEDSGVYFCASSQEAGNNEQFFGPGTRLTVL.